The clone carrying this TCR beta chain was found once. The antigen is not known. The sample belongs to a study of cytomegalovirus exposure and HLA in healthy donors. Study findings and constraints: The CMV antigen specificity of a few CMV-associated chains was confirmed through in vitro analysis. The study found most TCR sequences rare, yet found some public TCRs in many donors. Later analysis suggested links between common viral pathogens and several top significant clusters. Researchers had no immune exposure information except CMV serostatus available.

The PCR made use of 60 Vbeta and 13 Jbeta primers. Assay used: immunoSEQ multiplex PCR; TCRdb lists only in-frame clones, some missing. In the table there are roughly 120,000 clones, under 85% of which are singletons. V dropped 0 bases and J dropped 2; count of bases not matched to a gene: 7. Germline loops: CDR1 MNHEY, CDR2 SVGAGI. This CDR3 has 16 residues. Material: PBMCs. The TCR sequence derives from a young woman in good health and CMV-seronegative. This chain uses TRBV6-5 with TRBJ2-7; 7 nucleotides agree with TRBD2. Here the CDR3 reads CASSYSRLAETYEQYF. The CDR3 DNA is TGTGCCAGCAGTTACTCGAGGCTAGCGGAGACCTACGAGCAGTACTTC.